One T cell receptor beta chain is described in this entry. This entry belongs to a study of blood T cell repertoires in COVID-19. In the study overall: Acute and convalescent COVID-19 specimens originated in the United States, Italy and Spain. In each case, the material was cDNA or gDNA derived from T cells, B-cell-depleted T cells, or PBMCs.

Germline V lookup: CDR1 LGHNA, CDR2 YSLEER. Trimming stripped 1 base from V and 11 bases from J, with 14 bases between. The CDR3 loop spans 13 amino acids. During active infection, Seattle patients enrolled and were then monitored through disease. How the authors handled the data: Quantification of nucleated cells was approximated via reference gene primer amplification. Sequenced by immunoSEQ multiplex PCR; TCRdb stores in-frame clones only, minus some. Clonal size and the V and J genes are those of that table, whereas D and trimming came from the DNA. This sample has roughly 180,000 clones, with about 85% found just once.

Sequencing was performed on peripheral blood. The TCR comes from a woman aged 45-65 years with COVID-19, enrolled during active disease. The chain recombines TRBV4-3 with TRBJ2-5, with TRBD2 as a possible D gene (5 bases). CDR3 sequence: CASSQVLQDLQYF. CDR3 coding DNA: TGCGCCAGCAGCCAAGTTCTCCAGGACTTACAGTACTTC.